This TCR beta chain was identified in a study of blood T cell repertoires in COVID-19. Study as a whole: The study drew acute and convalescent COVID-19 samples from the United States, Italy and Spain.

Germline V gene lookup returns CDR1 MNHEY and CDR2 SMNVEV (reference sequence). V lost 5 bases, J lost 4 bases, and 3 bases stayed unmatched. The CDR3 consists of 13 residues. Here immunoSEQ multiplex PCR was the method, and the copy in TCRdb shows in-frame clones only, minus some. The table lists around 100,000 clones, approximately 84% of them singletons, with about a tenth in the top ten. The V gene is TRBV27, the J gene TRBJ2-7; 9 bases are a match to TRBD2. The sample was peripheral blood. The receptor comes from a middle-aged man with active or convalescent COVID-19. The CDR3 reads CASSSGGLYEQYF. CDR3 nucleotides: TGTGCCAGCAGTAGCGGGGGGCTATACGAGCAGTACTTC.